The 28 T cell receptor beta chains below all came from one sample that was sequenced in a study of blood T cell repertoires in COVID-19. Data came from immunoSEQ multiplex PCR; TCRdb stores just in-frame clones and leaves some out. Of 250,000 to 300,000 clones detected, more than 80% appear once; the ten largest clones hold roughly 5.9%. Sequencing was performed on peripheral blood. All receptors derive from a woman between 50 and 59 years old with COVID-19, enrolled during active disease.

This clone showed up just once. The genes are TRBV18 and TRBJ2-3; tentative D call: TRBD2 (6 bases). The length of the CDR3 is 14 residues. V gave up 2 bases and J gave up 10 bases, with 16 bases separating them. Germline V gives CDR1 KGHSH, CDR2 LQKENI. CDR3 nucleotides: TGTGCCAGCTCACCAGGCGCTAGCGTCGAAGCGCAGTATTTT. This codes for CASSPGASVEAQYF.

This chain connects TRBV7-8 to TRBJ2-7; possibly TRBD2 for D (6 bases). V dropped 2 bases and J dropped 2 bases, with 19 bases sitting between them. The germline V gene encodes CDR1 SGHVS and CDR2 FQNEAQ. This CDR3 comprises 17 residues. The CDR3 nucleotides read TGTGCCAGCAGCTTATCACTTCCCAAAGGCGGGGCCTACGAGCAGTACTTC. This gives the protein CASSLSLPKGGAYEQYF.

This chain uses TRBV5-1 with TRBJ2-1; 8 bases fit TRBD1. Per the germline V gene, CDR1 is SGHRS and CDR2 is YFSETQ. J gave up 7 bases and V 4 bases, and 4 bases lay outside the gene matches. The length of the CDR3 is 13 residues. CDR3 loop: CASSPDRVNEQFF. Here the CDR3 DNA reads TGCGCCAGCAGCCCGGACAGGGTGAATGAGCAGTTCTTC.

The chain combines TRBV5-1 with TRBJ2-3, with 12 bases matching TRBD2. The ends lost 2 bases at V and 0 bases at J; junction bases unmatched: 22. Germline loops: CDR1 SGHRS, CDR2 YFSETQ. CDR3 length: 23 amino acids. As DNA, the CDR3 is TGCGCCAGCAGCTTCCCCCAGGGGTCCCCGGGACTAGCGGGCATTTCTAGCACAGATACGCAGTATTTT. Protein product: CASSFPQGSPGLAGISSTDTQYF.

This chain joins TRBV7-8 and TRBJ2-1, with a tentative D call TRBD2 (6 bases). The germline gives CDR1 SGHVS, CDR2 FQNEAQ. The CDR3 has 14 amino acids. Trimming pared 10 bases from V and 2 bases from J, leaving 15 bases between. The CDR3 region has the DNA TGTGCCATCAAGCGGGCGGAAACCTACAATGAGCAGTTCTTC. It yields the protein CAIKRAETYNEQFF.

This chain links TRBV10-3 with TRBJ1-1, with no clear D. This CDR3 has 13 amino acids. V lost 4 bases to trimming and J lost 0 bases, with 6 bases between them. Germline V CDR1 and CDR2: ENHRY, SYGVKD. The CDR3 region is CAISAIVNTEAFF. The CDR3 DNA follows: TGTGCCATCAGTGCGATAGTGAACACTGAAGCTTTCTTT.

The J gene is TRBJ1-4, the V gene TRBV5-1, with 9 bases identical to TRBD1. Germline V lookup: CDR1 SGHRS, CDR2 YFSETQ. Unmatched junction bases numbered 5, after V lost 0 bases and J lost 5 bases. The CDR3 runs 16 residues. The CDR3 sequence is CASSLATGQGNEKLFF. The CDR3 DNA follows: TGCGCCAGCAGCTTGGCTACGGGACAGGGCAATGAAAAACTGTTTTTT.

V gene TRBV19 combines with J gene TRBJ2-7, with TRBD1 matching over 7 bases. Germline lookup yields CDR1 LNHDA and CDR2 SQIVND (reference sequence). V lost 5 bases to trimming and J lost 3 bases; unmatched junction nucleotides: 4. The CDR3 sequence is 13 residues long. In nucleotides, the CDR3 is TGTGCCAGTAGTCACGGGACAGACTACGAGCAGTACTTC. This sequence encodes CASSHGTDYEQYF. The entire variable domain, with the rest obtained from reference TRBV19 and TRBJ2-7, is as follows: DGGITQSPKYLFRKEGQNVTLSCEQNLNHDAMYWYRQDPGQGLRLIYYSQIVNDFQKGDIAEGYSVSREKKESFPLTVTSAQKNPTAFYLCASSHGTDYEQYFGPGTRLTVT.

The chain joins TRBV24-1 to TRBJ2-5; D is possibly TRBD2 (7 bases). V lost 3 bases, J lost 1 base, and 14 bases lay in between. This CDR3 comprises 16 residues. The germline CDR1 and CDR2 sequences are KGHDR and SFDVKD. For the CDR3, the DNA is TGTGCCACCAGTGATCCAGGGGCTAGCGGCCAAGAGACCCAGTACTTC. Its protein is CATSDPGASGQETQYF.

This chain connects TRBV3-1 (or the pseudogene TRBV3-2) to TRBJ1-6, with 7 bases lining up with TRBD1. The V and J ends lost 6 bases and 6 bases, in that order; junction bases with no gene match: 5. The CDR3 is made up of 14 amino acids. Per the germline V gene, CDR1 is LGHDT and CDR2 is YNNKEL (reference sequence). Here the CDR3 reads CASSRGQVNSPLHF. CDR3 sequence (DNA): TGTGCCAGCAGTCGAGGACAGGTTAATTCACCCCTCCACTTT.

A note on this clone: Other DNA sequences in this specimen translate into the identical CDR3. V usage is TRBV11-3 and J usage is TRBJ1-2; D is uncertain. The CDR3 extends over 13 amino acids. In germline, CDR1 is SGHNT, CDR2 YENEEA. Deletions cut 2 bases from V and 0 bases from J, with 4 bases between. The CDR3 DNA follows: TGTGCCAGCAGCTTAAGCACTAACTATGGCTACACCTTC. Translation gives CASSLSTNYGYTF.

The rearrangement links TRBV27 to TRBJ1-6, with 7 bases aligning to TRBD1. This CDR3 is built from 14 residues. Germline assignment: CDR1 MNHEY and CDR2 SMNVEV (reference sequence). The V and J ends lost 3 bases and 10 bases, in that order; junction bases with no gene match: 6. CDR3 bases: TGTGCCAGCAGTTTCTCCCAGGGGGGATCACCCCTCCACTTT. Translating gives CASSFSQGGSPLHF.

For the CDR3, the DNA is TGTGCCAGCAGCCAAGCGACAGGGAAAGAAAAACTGTTTTTT. It is translated as CASSQATGKEKLFF. The chain recombines TRBV3-1 (or the pseudogene TRBV3-2) with TRBJ1-4; TRBD1 aligns across 7 bases. CDR1 LGHDT and CDR2 YNNKEL come from the germline V gene (reference sequence). V trimming: 1 base; J trimming: 8 bases; junction bases outside the gene matches: 4. The CDR3 is made up of 14 amino acids.

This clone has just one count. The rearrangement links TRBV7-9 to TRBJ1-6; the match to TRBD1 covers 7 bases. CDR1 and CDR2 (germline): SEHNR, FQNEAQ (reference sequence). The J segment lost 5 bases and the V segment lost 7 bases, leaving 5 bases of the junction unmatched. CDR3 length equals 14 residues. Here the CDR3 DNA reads TGTGCCAGCACCCGGACAGGAGATAATTCACCCCTCCACTTT. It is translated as CASTRTGDNSPLHF.

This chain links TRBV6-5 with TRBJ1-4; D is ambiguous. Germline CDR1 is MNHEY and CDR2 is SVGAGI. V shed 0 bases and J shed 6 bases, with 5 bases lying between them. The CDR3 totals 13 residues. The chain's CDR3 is CASSYSFDEKLFF. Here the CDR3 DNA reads TGTGCCAGCAGTTACTCTTTCGATGAAAAACTGTTTTTT.

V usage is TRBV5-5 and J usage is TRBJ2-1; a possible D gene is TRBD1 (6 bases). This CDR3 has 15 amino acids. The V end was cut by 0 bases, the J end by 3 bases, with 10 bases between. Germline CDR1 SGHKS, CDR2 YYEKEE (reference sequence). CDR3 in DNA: TGTGCCAGCAGCTTGGGACAGGCCCTCTACAATGAGCAGTTCTTC. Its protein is CASSLGQALYNEQFF.

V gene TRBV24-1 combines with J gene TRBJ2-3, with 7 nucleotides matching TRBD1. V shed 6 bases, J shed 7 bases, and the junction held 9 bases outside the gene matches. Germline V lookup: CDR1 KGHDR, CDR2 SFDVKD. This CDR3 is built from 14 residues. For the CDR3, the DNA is TGTGCCACCAGTCAGACAGGGTCGGGATATACGCAGTATTTT. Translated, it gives CATSQTGSGYTQYF.

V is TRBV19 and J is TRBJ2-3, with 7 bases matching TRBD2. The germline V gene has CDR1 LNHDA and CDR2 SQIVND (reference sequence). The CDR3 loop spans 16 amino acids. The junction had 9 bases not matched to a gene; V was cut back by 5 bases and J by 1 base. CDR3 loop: CASSRGGGRGTDTQYF. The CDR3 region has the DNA TGTGCCAGTAGTCGGGGCGGGGGACGGGGCACAGATACGCAGTATTTT.

The CDR3 DNA is TGTGCCAGCAGCTTAACTAGCGGCTCCTACGAGCAGTACTTC. Encoded protein: CASSLTSGSYEQYF. This chain joins TRBV7-7 and TRBJ2-7, with 8 bases matching TRBD2. V lost 2 bases, J lost 0 bases, and 0 bases stayed unmatched. CDR3 length equals 14 residues. CDR1 is SSHAT and CDR2 is FNYEAQ in the germline V gene (reference sequence).

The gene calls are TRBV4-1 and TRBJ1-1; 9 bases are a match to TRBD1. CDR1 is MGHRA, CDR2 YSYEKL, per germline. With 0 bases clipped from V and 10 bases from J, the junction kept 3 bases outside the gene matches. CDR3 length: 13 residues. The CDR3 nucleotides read TGCGCCAGCAGCCAAGAGGGACAGGGTGTAGCTTTCTTT. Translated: CASSQEGQGVAFF.

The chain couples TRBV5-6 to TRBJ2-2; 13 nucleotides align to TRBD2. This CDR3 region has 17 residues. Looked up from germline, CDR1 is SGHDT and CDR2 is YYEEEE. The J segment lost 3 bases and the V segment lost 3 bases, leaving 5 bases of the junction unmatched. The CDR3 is CASSSGLAGVDTGELFF. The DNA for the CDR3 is TGTGCCAGCAGCTCCGGACTAGCGGGAGTCGACACCGGGGAGCTGTTTTTT.

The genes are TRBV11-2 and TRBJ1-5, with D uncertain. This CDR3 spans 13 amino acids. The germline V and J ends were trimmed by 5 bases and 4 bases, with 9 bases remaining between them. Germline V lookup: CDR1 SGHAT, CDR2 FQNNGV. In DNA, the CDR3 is TGTGCCAGCAGCCCGGCGGGGAATCAGCCCCAGCATTTT. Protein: CASSPAGNQPQHF.

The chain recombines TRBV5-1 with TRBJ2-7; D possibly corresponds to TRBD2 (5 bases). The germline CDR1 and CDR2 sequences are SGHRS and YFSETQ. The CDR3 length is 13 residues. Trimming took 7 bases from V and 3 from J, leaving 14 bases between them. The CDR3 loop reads CASRNAGDYEQYF. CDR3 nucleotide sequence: TGCGCCAGCCGGAACGCCGGGGACTACGAGCAGTACTTC. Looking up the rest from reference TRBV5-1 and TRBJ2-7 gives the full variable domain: KAGVTQTPRYLIKTRGQQVTLSCSPISGHRSVSWYQQTPGQGLQFLFEYFSETQRNKGNFPGRFSGRQFSNSRSEMNVSTLELGDSALYLCASRNAGDYEQYFGPGTRLTVT.

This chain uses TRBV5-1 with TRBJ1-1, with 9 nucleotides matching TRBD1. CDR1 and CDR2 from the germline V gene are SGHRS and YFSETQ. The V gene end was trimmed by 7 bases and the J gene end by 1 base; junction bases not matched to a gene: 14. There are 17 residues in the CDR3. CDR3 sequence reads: CASHGQGPQRKNTEAFF. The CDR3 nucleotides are TGCGCCAGCCATGGACAGGGGCCACAACGTAAGAACACTGAAGCTTTCTTT.

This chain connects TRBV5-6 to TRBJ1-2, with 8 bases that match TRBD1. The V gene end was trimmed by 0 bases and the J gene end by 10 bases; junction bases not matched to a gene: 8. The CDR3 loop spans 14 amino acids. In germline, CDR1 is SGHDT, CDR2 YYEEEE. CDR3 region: CASSLVRDRSVYTF. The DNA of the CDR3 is TGTGCCAGCAGCTTGGTAAGGGACAGGTCTGTCTACACCTTC.

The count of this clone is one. The CDR3 reads CASSLGIKGSYTF. The CDR3 region has the DNA TGTGCCAGCAGTCTAGGGATTAAGGGGAGCTACACCTTC. The chain carries TRBV6-6 and TRBJ1-2, with D perhaps matching TRBD1 (5 bases). There are 13 residues in the CDR3. The germline V and J ends were trimmed by 5 bases and 9 bases, with 16 bases remaining between them. Germline V gives CDR1 MNHNY, CDR2 SVGAGI (reference sequence).

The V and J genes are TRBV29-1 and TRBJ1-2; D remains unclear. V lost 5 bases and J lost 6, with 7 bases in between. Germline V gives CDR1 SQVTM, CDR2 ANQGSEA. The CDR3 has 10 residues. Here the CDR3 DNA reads TGCAGCGTTACGAGAAATGGCTACACCTTC. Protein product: CSVTRNGYTF.

The CDR3 nucleotides read TGTGCCACCAGCAGAGATGTGGGACGGAGGGCTAACACTGAAGCTTTCTTT. Its translation is CATSRDVGRRANTEAFF. The chain couples TRBV15 to TRBJ1-1; D may be TRBD1 (5 bases). V was shortened by 0 bases and J by 2 bases, with 16 bases between the two germline ends. The germline V gene encodes CDR1 LNHNV and CDR2 YYDKDF (reference sequence). The CDR3 has 17 amino acids.